This T cell receptor (beta chain) was identified in a study of blood T cell repertoires in COVID-19. Per the original data handling: Scientists estimated how many nucleated cells there were by amplifying reference gene primers. Some clones are missing from TCRdb's copy, which holds only in-frame ones; the method was immunoSEQ multiplex PCR. From that table come the V and J calls and clone size; the DNA was used to work out D and trimming. This sample has 330,000 or so clones, with approximately 88% found just once. CDR1 is MGHRA, CDR2 YSYEKL, per germline. V lost 4 bases, J lost 7 bases, and 4 bases stayed unmatched. The CDR3 runs to 14 residues. Patients of the Seattle cohort, enrolled during active infection, were followed longitudinally.

The origin of this receptor is a man aged 30 to 39 with COVID-19, enrolled during active disease. This chain links TRBV4-1 with TRBJ1-6; 7 nucleotides agree with TRBD1. The sequenced material came from peripheral blood. In nucleotides, the CDR3 is TGCGCCAGCAGCCTTGACAGGGCGAATTCACCCCTCCACTTT. Its translation is CASSLDRANSPLHF.